Reported below is one TCR beta chain. Its target is unknown. These data are taken from a study of CXCR3-negative and CXCR3-positive naive CD8 T cells. Study overall: The dataset comprises roughly 150 million TRB reads in total, with about 1.5 +/- 0.3 million reads per library. General study findings and limits: CXCR3-negative and CXCR3-positive naive cells shared comparable TRBV-TRBJ usage, but memory cells did not. Comparably high diversity was seen in both naive subsets, and much lower diversity in memory CD8+ cells. CXCR3 expression dropped partially after cryopreservation, and most assays relied on fresh PBMCs.

UMI-labeled TRB cDNA libraries were prepared by 5' RACE. Each CDR3 protein gets one entry in TCRdb, which reprocessed the 5' RACE reads and gives no DNA. Listed are 45,000 or so distinct CDR3 sequences; about 10% falls within the top ten. CDR3 length equals 11 residues. Looked up from germline, CDR1 is SGDLS and CDR2 is YYNGEE. Sequencing was performed on memory CD8+ T cells from blood. The chain recombines TRBV9 with TRBJ2-1; TCRdb outputs TRBD1, but without DNA this stays unchecked. This sequence originates from a human donor in good health. Some clones in this sample may be carry-over from other donors' samples. CDR3 region: CASSATGMQFF.